Below are 15 T cell receptor beta chains sequenced from a single sample in a study of CD8 T cells in ankylosing spondylitis. TCRdb re-called the 5' RACE reads with MiXCR, one entry per CDR3 protein. The sample includes 220,000 or so distinct CDR3 sequences, 10% of them seen just once. Input material: blood, either unsorted or a sorted T cell fraction (not recorded which). All receptors derive from a male donor with ankylosing spondylitis or in good health (not recorded which).

This clonotype was detected ten times or more. The chain combines TRBV5-1 with TRBJ1-1; tentative D call: TRBD1 (5 bases). Germline V lookup: CDR1 SGHRS, CDR2 YFSETQ. The CDR3 totals 13 residues. Trimming stripped 4 bases from V and 6 bases from J, with 13 bases between. The CDR3 coding sequence is TGCGCCAGCAGCGCCCCCGCGGGGGCTGAAGCTTTCTTT. This gives the protein CASSAPAGAEAFF.

As regards this clonotype: Possible read error: a much larger clone is one base away. The V call is TRBV29-1, the J call TRBJ1-2, with 7 bases lining up with TRBD1. In germline, CDR1 is SQVTM, CDR2 ANQGSEA. The length of the CDR3 is 12 residues. The CDR3 sequence: CSASGGNYGYPF. CDR3 nucleotide sequence: TGCAGCGCTTCAGGGGGGAACTATGGCTACCCCTTC.

This clonotype has at least ten counts. The chain combines TRBV5-6 with TRBJ1-5; D gene ambiguous. The germline V gene encodes CDR1 SGHDT and CDR2 YYEEEE. This CDR3 spans 14 amino acids. Trimming stripped 1 base from V and 0 bases from J, with 5 bases between. The CDR3 region is CASSLYLSNQPQHF. In DNA, the CDR3 is TGTGCCAGCAGCTTGTACCTTAGCAATCAGCCCCAGCATTTT.

This clonotype was observed at least ten times. This chain connects TRBV20-1 to TRBJ2-5; D not resolved. There are 15 residues in the CDR3. CDR1 is DFQATT, CDR2 SNEGSKA, per germline (reference sequence). V was trimmed by 0 bases and J by 4 bases, leaving 15 bases between them. The CDR3 is CSARDRRNDRETQYF. Written as DNA, the CDR3 is TGCAGTGCTAGAGATCGACGGAACGACCGAGAGACCCAGTACTTC.

This clonotype was detected ten times or more. The genes are TRBV3-1 and TRBJ2-1; no reliable D call. Germline-derived CDR1 and CDR2 are LGHDT and YNNKEL (reference sequence). V lost 0 bases, J lost 0 bases, and 9 bases lay in between. This CDR3 is 16 amino acids long. The CDR3 loop is CASSQDYSSSYNEQFF. In nucleotides, the CDR3 is TGTGCCAGCAGCCAAGATTATAGTAGCTCCTACAATGAGCAGTTCTTC.

This clonotype was seen many times. The chain uses TRBV15 and TRBJ2-7; a possible D gene is TRBD1 (5 bases). The CDR3 is made up of 14 amino acids. V lost 1 base and J 5 bases, leaving 12 bases between the germline ends. Germline V CDR1 and CDR2: LNHNV, YYDKDF (reference sequence). The CDR3 region has the DNA TGTGCCACCAGCAGAGGTGACAGTCCCCACGAGCAGTACTTC. Translation: CATSRGDSPHEQYF.

This clonotype was counted at least ten times. The chain joins TRBV5-1 to TRBJ1-1; perhaps TRBD1 as D (6 bases). V dropped 0 bases and J dropped 6 bases, with 15 bases sitting between them. Germline V gene sequence: CDR1 SGHRS, CDR2 YFSETQ. The CDR3 loop spans 15 amino acids. The CDR3 bases are TGCGCCAGCAGCTTGGCTGGAATACAGGGCCCTGAAGCTTTCTTT. Its translation is CASSLAGIQGPEAFF.

This clonotype has a count of ten or more. The chain is built from TRBV6-1 and TRBJ2-2; the D is unclear. V was pared by 5 bases and J by 0 bases, with 4 bases between. The CDR3 runs to 13 residues. Germline assignment: CDR1 MNHNS and CDR2 SASEGT. The CDR3 DNA is TGTGCCAGCAGTCGGTCGAACACCGGGGAGCTGTTTTTT. Translating gives CASSRSNTGELFF.

On this clonotype itself: Given a much more abundant clone one base away, this may be a read error. The chain couples TRBV5-5 to TRBJ2-5, with a weak D call TRBD1 (7 bases). This CDR3 is 15 amino acids long. V was clipped by 3 bases and J by 5 bases, with 17 bases between them. Germline V gives CDR1 SGHKS, CDR2 YYEKEE (reference sequence). This CDR3 reads CASSWAQGTGETQYF. The DNA of the CDR3 is TGTGCCAGCAGCTGGGCACAGGGGACTGGGGAGACCCAGTACTTC.

This clonotype appeared a few times. The chain employs TRBV6-1 and TRBJ1-3, with 8 bases matching TRBD1. CDR1 and CDR2 (germline): MNHNS, SASEGT. There are 16 residues in the CDR3. After removal of 6 bases from V and 1 base from J, the junction contained 8 bases not matched to a gene. The CDR3 DNA is TGTGCCAGCAGCCCAGGGGGCAAAAAGTCTGGAAACACCATATATTTT. Amino acid sequence: CASSPGGKKSGNTIYF.

This clonotype was recorded many times. The gene calls are TRBV9 and TRBJ2-1; TRBD2 matches 7 bases. The germline gives CDR1 SGDLS, CDR2 YYNGEE. The CDR3 has 16 amino acids. V trimming: 1 base; J trimming: 0 bases; junction bases outside the gene matches: 4. CDR3 loop: CASSVWEGPSYNEQFF. The CDR3, as DNA: TGTGCCAGCAGCGTATGGGAGGGGCCCTCCTACAATGAGCAGTTCTTC.

The chain joins TRBV27 to TRBJ2-5; D is undetermined. Germline V gene sequence: CDR1 MNHEY, CDR2 SMNVEV (reference sequence). The ends were cut back, 6 bases at V and 3 bases at J, with 11 bases in the middle. The length of the CDR3 is 13 residues. The CDR3 DNA reads TGTGCCAGCAGCAGAAGGCTAGAAGAGACCCAGTACTTC. Protein sequence: CASSRRLEETQYF.

This clonotype was seen once. A read error may explain this, as a much larger clone is one base away. The rearrangement links TRBV5-1 to TRBJ2-7; TRBD1 is a possible D gene (6 bases). The germline CDR1 and CDR2 sequences are SGHRS and YFSETQ. V lost 0 bases and J 6 bases, leaving 13 bases between the germline ends. The CDR3 is 14 amino acids. CDR3 residues: CASSLESRGCEQYF. The CDR3 coding sequence is TGCGCCAGCAGCTTGGAATCCAGGGGCTGCGAGCAGTACTTC.

At least ten counts were recorded for this clonotype. The chain links TRBV10-3 to TRBJ1-5; a weak D match, TRBD1 (6 bases). Germline-derived CDR1 and CDR2 are ENHRY and SYGVKD. The CDR3 covers 15 residues. Trimming removed 6 bases from V and 4 bases from J, with 16 bases in between. CDR3 DNA: TGTGCCATCAGAAAGGACAGATCCGCAAATCAGCCCCAGCATTTT. This translates into CAIRKDRSANQPQHF.

There are many counts of this clonotype. The chain uses TRBV7-2 and TRBJ2-1, with D perhaps TRBD2 (6 bases). The CDR3 consists of 15 residues. CDR1 and CDR2 (germline): SGHTA, FQGNSA. V was cut by 1 base and J by 4 bases, with 11 bases left in between. The CDR3 sequence is CASSLGSGGYNEQFF. CDR3 in DNA: TGTGCCAGCAGCTTAGGTAGCGGCGGTTACAATGAGCAGTTCTTC.